This T cell receptor (beta chain) was sequenced for a study of blood T cells in healthy people across ages. Next came a second PCR, run for about 7 to 12 cycles, which used a sample-barcoded 5' primer along with a J-beta primer mix. TCRdb recomputed calls from the 5' RACE reads with MiXCR, one row per CDR3 protein. The sample includes around 990,000 distinct CDR3 sequences, 35% to 45% seen only once; the top ten take about 12%. Trimming pared 2 bases from V and 6 bases from J, leaving 11 bases between. The CDR3 runs to 14 residues. CDR1 SGHVS and CDR2 FNYEAQ come from the germline V gene. This clonotype was seen a single time.

Material: blood. The TCR sequence derives from a young man in good health. The chain combines TRBV7-6 with TRBJ1-3, with no clear D. The CDR3 coding sequence is TGTGCCAGCAGCTTAAGGGCAGGAGAAAACACCATATATTTT. Its protein is CASSLRAGENTIYF.